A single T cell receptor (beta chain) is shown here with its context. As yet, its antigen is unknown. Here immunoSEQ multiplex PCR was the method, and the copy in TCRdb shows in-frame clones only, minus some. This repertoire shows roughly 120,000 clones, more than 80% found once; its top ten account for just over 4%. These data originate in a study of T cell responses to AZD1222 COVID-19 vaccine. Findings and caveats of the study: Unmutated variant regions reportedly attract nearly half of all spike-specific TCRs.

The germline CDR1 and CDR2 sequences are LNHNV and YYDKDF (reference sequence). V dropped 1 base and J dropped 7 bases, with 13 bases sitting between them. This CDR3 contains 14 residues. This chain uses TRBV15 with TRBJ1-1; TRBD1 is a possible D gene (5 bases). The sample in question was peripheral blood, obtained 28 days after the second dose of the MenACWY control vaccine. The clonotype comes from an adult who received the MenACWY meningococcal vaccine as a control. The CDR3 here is CATSRVGGFYEAFF. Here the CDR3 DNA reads TGTGCCACCAGCAGAGTCGGGGGGTTTTATGAAGCTTTCTTT.